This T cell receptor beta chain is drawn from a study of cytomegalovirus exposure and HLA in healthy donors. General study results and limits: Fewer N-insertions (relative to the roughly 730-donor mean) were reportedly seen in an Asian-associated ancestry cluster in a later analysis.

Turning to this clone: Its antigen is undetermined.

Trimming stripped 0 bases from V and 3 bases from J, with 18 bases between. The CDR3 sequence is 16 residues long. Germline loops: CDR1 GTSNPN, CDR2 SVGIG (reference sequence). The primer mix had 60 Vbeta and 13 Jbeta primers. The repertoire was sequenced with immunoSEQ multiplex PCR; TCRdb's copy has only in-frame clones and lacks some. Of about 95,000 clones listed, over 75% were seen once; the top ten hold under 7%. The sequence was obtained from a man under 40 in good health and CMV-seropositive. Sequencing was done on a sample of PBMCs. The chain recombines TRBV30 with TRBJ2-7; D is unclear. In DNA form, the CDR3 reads TGTGCCTGGAGTGTACGAATAAGGCACTCAGGCTACGAGCAGTACTTC. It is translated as CAWSVRIRHSGYEQYF.